Described below is a single TCR beta chain sequence and its context. Its antigen is not known. RNA transcripts were the source from which TCR beta CDR3 regions were amplified. A first-round RT-PCR used HTBI primers, followed by a second-round multiplex PCR. In TCRdb, the multiplex PCR reads were re-called with MiXCR into one record per CDR3 protein. The repertoire holds over a million distinct CDR3 sequences, about 36% seen once, with 8.5% to 14% in the top ten. This sample is drawn from a study of Graves' ophthalmopathy and Graves' hyperthyroidism. Overall study results and limits: Ophthalmopathy was separated from stable hyperthyroidism by a 13-signature model with over 85% sensitivity and over 70% specificity. Blood was where most expanded thyroid clonotypes above 0.001 frequency also turned up.

The CDR3 length is 15 residues. Germline V gene data show CDR1 as DFQATT and CDR2 as SNEGSKA (reference sequence). Trimming stripped 3 bases from V and 5 bases from J, with 19 bases between. Additional autoimmune diseases, uncontrolled infections, pregnancy or lactation disqualified patients. This sequence originates from an adult man with Graves' hyperthyroidism. Sequenced input: peripheral blood or thyroid tissue (not recorded which). V and J are TRBV20-1 and TRBJ1-2; weak D call: TRBD1 (5 bases). The CDR3 spells CSASTRGTYGYGYTF. CDR3 nucleotide sequence: TGCAGTGCTAGTACGCGGGGCACCTACGGGTATGGCTACACCTTC.